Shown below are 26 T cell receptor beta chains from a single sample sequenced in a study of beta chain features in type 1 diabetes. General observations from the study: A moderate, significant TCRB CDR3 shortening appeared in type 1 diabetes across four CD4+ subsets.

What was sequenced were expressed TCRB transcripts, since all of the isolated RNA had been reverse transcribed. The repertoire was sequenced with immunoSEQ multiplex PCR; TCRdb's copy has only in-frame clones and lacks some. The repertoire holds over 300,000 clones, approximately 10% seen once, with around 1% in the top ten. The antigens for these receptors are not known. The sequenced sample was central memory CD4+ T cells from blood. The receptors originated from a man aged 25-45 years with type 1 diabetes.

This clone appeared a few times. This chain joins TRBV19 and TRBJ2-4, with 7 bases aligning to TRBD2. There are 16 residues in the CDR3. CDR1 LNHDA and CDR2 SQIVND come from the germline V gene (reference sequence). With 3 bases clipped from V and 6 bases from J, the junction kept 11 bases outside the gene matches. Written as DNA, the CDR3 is TGTGCCAGTAGTATGAGGGCGGGAGTCCACGGAAACATTCAGTACTTC. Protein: CASSMRAGVHGNIQYF.

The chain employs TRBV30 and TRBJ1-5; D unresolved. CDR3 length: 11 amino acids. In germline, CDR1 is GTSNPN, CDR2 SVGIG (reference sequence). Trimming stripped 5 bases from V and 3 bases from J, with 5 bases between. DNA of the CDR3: TGTGCCTGGGGGGACAATCAGCCCCAGCATTTT. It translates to CAWGDNQPQHF.

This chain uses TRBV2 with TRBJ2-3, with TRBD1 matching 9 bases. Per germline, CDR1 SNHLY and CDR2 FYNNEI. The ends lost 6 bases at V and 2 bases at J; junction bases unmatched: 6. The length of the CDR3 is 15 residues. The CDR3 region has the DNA TGTGCCAGCAGACCGGGACAGGGAAACACAGATACGCAGTATTTT. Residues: CASRPGQGNTDTQYF.

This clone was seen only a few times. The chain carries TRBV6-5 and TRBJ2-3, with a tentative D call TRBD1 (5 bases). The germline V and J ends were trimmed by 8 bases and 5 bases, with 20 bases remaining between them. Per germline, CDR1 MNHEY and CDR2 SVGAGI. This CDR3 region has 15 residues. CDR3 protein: CASSPQGVLGDTQYF. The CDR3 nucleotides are TGTGCCAGCTCCCCCCAAGGGGTACTGGGAGATACGCAGTATTTT.

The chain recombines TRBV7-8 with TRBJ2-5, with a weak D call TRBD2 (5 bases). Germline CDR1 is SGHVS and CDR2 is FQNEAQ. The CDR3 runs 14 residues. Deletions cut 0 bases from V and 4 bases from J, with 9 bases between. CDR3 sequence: CASSLADSRETQYF. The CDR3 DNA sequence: TGTGCCAGCAGCTTAGCGGACTCCCGAGAGACCCAGTACTTC.

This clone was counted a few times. Written as DNA, the CDR3 is TGTGCCACAACAAGGGGCGGCACTGAAGCTTTCTTT. This sequence encodes CATTRGGTEAFF. The chain couples TRBV5-6 to TRBJ1-1; D is possibly TRBD1 (5 bases). V lost 9 bases, J lost 4 bases, and 13 bases lay in between. Looked up from germline, CDR1 is SGHDT and CDR2 is YYEEEE. CDR3 length: 12 residues.

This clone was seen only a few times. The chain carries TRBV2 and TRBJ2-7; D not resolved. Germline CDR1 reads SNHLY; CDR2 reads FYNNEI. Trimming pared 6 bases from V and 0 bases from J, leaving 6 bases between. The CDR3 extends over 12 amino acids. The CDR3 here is CASSFSSYEQYF. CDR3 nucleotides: TGTGCCAGCAGCTTTAGCTCCTACGAGCAGTACTTC.

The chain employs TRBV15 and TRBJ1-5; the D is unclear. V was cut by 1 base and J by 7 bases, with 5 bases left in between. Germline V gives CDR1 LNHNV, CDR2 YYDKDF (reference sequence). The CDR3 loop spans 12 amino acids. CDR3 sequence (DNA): TGTGCCACCAGCAGAGTTCGACAGCCCCAGCATTTT. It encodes CATSRVRQPQHF.

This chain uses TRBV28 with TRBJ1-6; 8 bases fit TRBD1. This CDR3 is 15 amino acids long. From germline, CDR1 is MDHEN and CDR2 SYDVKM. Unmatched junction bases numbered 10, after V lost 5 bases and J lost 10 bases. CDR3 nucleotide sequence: TGTGCCAGCAGTCTACCGGGACAGGCTGGGTCACCCCTCCACTTT. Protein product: CASSLPGQAGSPLHF.

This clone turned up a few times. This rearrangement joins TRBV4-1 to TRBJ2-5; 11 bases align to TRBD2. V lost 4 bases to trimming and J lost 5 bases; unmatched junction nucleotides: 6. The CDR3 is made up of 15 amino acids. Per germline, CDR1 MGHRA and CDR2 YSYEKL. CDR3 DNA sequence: TGCGCCAGCAGCCCCATGACTAGCGGGGTGGAGACCCAGTACTTC. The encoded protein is CASSPMTSGVETQYF.

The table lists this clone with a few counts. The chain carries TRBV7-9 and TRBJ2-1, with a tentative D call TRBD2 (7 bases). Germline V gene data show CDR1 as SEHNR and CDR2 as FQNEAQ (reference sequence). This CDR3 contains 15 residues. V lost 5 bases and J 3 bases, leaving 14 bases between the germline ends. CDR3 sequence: CASSPSGGIYNEQFF. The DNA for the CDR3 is TGTGCCAGCAGCCCGTCGGGGGGCATCTACAATGAGCAGTTCTTC. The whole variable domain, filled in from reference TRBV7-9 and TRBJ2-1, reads DTGVSQNPRHKITKRGQNVTFRCDPISEHNRLYWYRQTLGQGPEFLTYFQNEAQLEKSRLLSDRFSAERPKGSFSTLEIQRTEQGDSAMYLCASSPSGGIYNEQFFGPGTRLTVL.

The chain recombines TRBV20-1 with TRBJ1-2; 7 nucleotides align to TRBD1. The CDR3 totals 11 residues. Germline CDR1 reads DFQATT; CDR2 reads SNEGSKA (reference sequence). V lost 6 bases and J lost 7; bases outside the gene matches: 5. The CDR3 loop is CSAKGAGGYTF. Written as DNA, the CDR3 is TGCAGTGCCAAGGGGGCGGGTGGCTACACCTTC.

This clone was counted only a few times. The CDR3 region is CASSDVPLGRRSEQYF. Here the CDR3 DNA reads TGTGCCAGCAGTGACGTACCCCTCGGCAGGCGGTCGGAGCAGTACTTC. The J gene is TRBJ2-7, the V gene TRBV25-1; D call uncertain. V was clipped by 3 bases and J by 7 bases, with 22 bases between them. From germline, CDR1 is MGHDK and CDR2 SYGVNS. CDR3 length: 16 amino acids.

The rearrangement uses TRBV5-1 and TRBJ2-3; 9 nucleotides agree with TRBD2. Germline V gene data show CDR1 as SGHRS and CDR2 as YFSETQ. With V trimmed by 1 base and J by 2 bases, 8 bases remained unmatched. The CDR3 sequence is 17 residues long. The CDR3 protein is CASSLFAGGPITDTQYF. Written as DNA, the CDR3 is TGCGCCAGCAGCTTGTTCGCGGGGGGGCCGATCACAGATACGCAGTATTTT.

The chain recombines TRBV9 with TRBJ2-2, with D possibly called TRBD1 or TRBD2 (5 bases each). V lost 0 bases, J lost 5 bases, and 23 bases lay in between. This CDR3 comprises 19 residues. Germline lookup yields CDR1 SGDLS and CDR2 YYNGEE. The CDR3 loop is CASSVAPGPATVNTGELFF. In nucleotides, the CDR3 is TGTGCCAGCAGCGTAGCTCCGGGACCCGCCACCGTAAATACCGGGGAGCTGTTTTTT. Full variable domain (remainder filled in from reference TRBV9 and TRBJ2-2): DSGVTQTPKHLITATGQRVTLRCSPRSGDLSVYWYQQSLDQGLQFLIQYYNGEERAKGNILERFSAQQFPDLHSELNLSSLELGDSALYFCASSVAPGPATVNTGELFFGEGSRLTVL.

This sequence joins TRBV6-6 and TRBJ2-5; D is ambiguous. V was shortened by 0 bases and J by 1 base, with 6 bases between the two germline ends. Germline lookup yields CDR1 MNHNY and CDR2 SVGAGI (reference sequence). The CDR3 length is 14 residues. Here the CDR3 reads CASSYSLSQETQYF. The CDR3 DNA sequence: TGTGCCAGCAGTTACTCGCTCAGCCAAGAGACCCAGTACTTC.

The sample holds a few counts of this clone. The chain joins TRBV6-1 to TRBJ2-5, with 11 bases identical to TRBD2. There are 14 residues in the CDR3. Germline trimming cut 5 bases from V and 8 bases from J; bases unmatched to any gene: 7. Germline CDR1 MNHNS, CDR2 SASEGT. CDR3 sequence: CASSPSGGLATQYF. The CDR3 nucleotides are TGTGCCAGCAGTCCTAGCGGGGGGCTAGCCACCCAGTACTTC.

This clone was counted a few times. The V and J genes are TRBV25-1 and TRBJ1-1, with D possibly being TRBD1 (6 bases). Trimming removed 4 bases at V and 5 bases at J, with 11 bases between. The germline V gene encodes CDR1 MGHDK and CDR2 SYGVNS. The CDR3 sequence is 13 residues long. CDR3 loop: CASSAGVRTEAFF. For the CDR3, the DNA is TGTGCCAGCAGTGCAGGGGTCCGGACTGAAGCTTTCTTT.

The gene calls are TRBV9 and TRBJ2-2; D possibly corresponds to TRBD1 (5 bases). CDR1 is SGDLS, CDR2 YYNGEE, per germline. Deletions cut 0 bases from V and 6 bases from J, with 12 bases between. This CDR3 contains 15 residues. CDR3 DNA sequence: TGTGCCAGCAGCGTAGAGGGGTTTGTCGCCGGGGAGCTGTTTTTT. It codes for CASSVEGFVAGELFF.

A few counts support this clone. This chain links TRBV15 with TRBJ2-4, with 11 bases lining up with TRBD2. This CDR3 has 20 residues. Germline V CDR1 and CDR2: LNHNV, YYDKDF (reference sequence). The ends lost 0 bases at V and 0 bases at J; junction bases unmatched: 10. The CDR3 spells CATSRDRATSGVVAKNIQYF. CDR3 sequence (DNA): TGTGCCACCAGCAGAGATCGGGCGACTAGCGGGGTTGTAGCCAAAAACATTCAGTACTTC.

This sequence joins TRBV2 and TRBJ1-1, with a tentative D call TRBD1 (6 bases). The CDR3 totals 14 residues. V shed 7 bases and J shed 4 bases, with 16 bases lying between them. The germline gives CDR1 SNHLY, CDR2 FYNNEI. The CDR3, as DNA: TGTGCCAGCACGCCGGGACAAGTAATCACTGAAGCTTTCTTT. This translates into CASTPGQVITEAFF.

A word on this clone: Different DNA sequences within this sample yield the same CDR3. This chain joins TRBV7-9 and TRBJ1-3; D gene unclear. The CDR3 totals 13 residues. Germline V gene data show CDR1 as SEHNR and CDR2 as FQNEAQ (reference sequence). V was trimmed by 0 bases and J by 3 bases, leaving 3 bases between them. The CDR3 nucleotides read TGTGCCAGCAGCTTAGCTGGTGGAAACACCATATATTTT. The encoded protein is CASSLAGGNTIYF.

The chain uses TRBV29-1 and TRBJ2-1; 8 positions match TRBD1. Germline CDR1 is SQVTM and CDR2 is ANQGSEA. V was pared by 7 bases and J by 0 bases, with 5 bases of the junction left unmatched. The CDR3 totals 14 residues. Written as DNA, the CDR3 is TGCAGCGGACGACAGGGGAGCTCCTACAATGAGCAGTTCTTC. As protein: CSGRQGSSYNEQFF.

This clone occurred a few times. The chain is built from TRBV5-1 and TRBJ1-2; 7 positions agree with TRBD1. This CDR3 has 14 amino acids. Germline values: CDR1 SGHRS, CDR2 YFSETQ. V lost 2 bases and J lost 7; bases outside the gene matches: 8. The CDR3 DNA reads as TGCGCCAGCAGCTTAAATCGACAGGGTGTTGGCTACACCTTC. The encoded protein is CASSLNRQGVGYTF.

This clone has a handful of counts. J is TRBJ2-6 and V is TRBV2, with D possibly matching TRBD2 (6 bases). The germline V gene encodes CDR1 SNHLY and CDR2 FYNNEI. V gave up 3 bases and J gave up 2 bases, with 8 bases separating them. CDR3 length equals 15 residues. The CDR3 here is CASSDWGAGANVLTF. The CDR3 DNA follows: TGTGCCAGCAGTGATTGGGGGGCTGGGGCCAACGTCCTGACTTTC.

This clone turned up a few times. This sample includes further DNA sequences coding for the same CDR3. CDR3 region: CASSVGEGHTEAFF. DNA for the CDR3: TGTGCCAGCAGCGTAGGCGAGGGGCACACTGAAGCTTTCTTT. The genes are TRBV9 and TRBJ1-1; D is possibly TRBD1 (5 bases). The V gene's germline CDR1 is SGDLS and CDR2 YYNGEE. V shed 0 bases and J shed 3 bases, with 9 bases lying between them. CDR3 length equals 14 residues.